Reported below is one TCR beta chain. Assay: immunoSEQ multiplex PCR; the TCRdb copy retains only in-frame clones and omits some. The sample has 120,000 or so clones, around 85% seen once. This sample was taken from a study of blood T cell repertoires in COVID-19. V shed 3 bases and J shed 6 bases, with 15 bases lying between them. The CDR3 loop spans 14 amino acids. CDR1 is SGHRS and CDR2 is YFSETQ in the germline V gene. Sequenced: peripheral blood. The genes are TRBV5-1 and TRBJ1-1; D unclear. The source is a man between 45 and 60 years old with acute or convalescent COVID-19. The CDR3 sequence: CASSWTEGGSEAFF. The CDR3 DNA follows: TGCGCCAGCAGCTGGACGGAAGGAGGCTCTGAAGCTTTCTTT.